Below are 5 T cell receptor beta chains sequenced from a single sample in a study of early T cells in non-severe SARS-CoV-2 infection. Each CDR3 protein gets one entry after TCRdb re-called the 5' RACE reads with MiXCR. The sample has roughly 56,000 distinct CDR3 sequences, 7.5% to 10% seen once. The sample comprised whole blood. Receptors were obtained from an adult who was a healthcare worker with PCR-confirmed SARS-CoV-2 infection or an uninfected control (not recorded which).

V is TRBV5-1 and J is TRBJ2-2; D assignment may be TRBD1 or TRBD2 (5 bases each). The length of the CDR3 is 15 residues. Deletions cut 0 bases from V and 6 bases from J, with 12 bases between. CDR1 is SGHRS and CDR2 is YFSETQ in the germline V gene. The CDR3 reads CASSLAGPVAGELFF. The CDR3 coding sequence is TGCGCCAGCAGCTTGGCGGGACCCGTGGCCGGGGAGCTGTTTTTT.

In DNA form, the CDR3 reads TGCGCCAGCAGCCAAGATAATGGCGGGTACACTGAAGCTTTCTTT. Residues: CASSQDNGGYTEAFF. The rearrangement joins TRBV4-1 to TRBJ1-1; the D is unclear. V was trimmed by 0 bases and J by 3 bases, leaving 11 bases between them. This CDR3 has 15 residues. Germline V CDR1 and CDR2: MGHRA, YSYEKL.

In this sample, this clonotype turned up a few times. This chain connects TRBV2 to TRBJ2-3, with a possible D match to TRBD2 (5 bases). V dropped 1 base and J dropped 9 bases, with 11 bases sitting between them. This CDR3 has 13 residues. Germline values: CDR1 SNHLY, CDR2 FYNNEI. CDR3 residues: CASSEVLGGTQYF. CDR3 DNA: TGTGCCAGCAGTGAAGTCTTAGGAGGAACGCAGTATTTT.

V gene TRBV18 combines with J gene TRBJ2-1, with 10 bases aligning to TRBD2. Germline V gene lookup returns CDR1 KGHSH and CDR2 LQKENI. The CDR3 runs 14 residues. V gave up 2 bases and J gave up 9 bases; unmatched junction bases: 4. CDR3 sequence (DNA): TGTGCCAGCTCACCAGGGACTAGCGAGGTTGAGCAGTTCTTC. Protein: CASSPGTSEVEQFF. Drawing the rest from reference TRBV18 and TRBJ2-1, the complete variable domain is NAGVMQNPRHLVRRRGQEARLRCSPMKGHSHVYWYRQLPEEGLKFMVYLQKENIIDESGMPKERFSAEFPKEGPSILRIQQVVRGDSAAYFCASSPGTSEVEQFFGPGTRLTVL.

This clonotype was observed many times. This chain connects TRBV28 to TRBJ2-3, with 10 bases that match TRBD1. The CDR3 contains 16 residues. Per germline, CDR1 MDHEN and CDR2 SYDVKM. The V and J ends lost 2 bases and 1 base, in that order; junction bases with no gene match: 3. The DNA for the CDR3 is TGTGCCAGCAGTTTAGCGGGACAGGGGCGCACAGATACGCAGTATTTT. Protein sequence: CASSLAGQGRTDTQYF. Filled out from reference TRBV28 and TRBJ2-3, the complete variable domain reads DVKVTQSSRYLVKRTGEKVFLECVQDMDHENMFWYRQDPGLGLRLIYFSYDVKMKEKGDIPEGYSVSREKKERFSLILESASTNQTSMYLCASSLAGQGRTDTQYFGPGTRLTVL.